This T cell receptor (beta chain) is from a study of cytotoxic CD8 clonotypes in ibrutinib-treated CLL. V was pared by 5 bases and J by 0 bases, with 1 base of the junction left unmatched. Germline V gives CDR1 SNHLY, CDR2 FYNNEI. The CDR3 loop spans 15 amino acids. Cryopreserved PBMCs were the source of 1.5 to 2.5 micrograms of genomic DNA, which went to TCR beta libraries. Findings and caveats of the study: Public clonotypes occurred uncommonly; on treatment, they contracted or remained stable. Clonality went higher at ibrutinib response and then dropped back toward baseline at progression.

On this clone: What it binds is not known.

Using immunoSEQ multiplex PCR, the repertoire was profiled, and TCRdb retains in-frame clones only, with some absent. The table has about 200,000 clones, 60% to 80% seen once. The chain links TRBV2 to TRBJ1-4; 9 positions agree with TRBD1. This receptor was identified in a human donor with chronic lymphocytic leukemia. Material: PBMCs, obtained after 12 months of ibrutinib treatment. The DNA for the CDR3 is TGTGCCAGCAGTAGGGACAGGGCAACTAATGAAAAACTGTTTTTT. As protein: CASSRDRATNEKLFF.